The entry that follows covers one TCR beta chain sequence. The antigen it recognizes is unknown. Base qualities were left out, and no much larger clone turns up one base away. Participants in the prospective study were aged roughly 18 to 90 years, lived in about two dozen United States geographic areas, and enrolled through a virtual design. Cohort assignment in the prospective study relied on participant-reported clinical history from a screening survey and a study questionnaire. Exposed participants had been in contact, within 2 weeks of entering the study, with a person who had a PCR-confirmed or clinician-diagnosed case of COVID-19. Each participant in the prospective study had whole blood, serum and a nasopharyngeal or oropharyngeal swab collected by mobile phlebotomists. Over a roughly 2-month period, participants in the prospective study had the option of providing additional blood draws and questionnaires. Prospective study blood samples were shipped either frozen or at room temperature before DNA extraction.

TCRbeta CDR3 regions were amplified from genomic DNA using the immunoSEQ Assay, a bias-controlled multiplex PCR. The authors' analysis ran thus. Nucleated cell counts per sample were estimated from amplification of reference gene primers within the assay. Sequence reads were collapsed and filtered to measure the absolute abundance of every unique TCRbeta CDR3 rearrangement. Productive Simpson clonality was computed per sample as the square root of Simpson's diversity index over productive rearrangements. Here the immuneACCESS table is served through TCRdb, limited to in-frame sequences with V and J called. Missing clones are a known gap in these copies; in checked studies unresolved V genes cover under half, and the rest lacks a known reason. The V and J calls and clone size are taken from that table; D and trimming were inferred from the DNA. The sample table shows roughly 250,000 clones, and around nine tenths are seen once. The top ten hold 3.1% of the sample.

As encoded in the germline V gene, CDR1 is MNHEY while CDR2 is SVGAGI. V lost 6 bases and J lost 2 bases; the stretch between them is 14 bases long. Measured from the cysteine to the phenylalanine, the CDR3 is 15 residues long. Only the CDR3 region is kept as DNA, spanning 45 bases read in frame from base 1. This specimen comes from a study of blood T cell repertoires in COVID-19 (dated by TCRdb to about 2020). About the study as a whole: Samples covering the acute and convalescent phases of COVID-19 were provided by collaborators in the United States, Italy and Spain. A de-identified subject ID, COVID-19 status, age in years and sex were almost always included in the sample metadata. The material from the prospective study consisted of cDNA or gDNA derived from T cells, B-cell-depleted T cells, or PBMCs. Samples came from the ongoing ImmuneRACE study (first 160 participants) plus 1,254 subjects from 6 global collaborators. Where available, HLA class I and class II types were obtained from metadata supplied by the sample provider rather than from assay-based typing. Deeply sampled blood TCRbeta repertoires from subjects exposed to, actively infected with, or recovered from COVID-19 were included in the dataset. The repertoires were released in a freely available public database intended as a resource for research on the immune response to SARS-CoV-2.

Summary of the overall study and its limitations: The amount of clinical and demographic metadata varied by source and participant and was provided uncurated.

This sequence originates from a middle-aged woman who had been exposed to COVID-19. This receptor chain uses TRBV6-5 and TRBJ1-3, with TRBD1 perhaps the D gene, on 5 matching bases. Sequenced input: PBMCs or T cells enriched from blood (not recorded which). The DNA is as follows: TGTGCCAGCAGCCTAGGGGTGGTACCTGGAAACACCATATATTTT. This yields the protein CASSLGVVPGNTIYF.